The source of this TCR beta chain is a study of T cell responses to AZD1222 COVID-19 vaccine. Repertoires were generated with immunoSEQ multiplex PCR, while TCRdb's copy carries only in-frame clones and drops some. The table lists approximately 170,000 clones, around 88% of them singletons. For this clone: Antigen: not known.

Germline CDR1 is MNHNS and CDR2 is SASEGT. Losses at the gene ends were 4 bases for V and 10 bases for J; bases not matched to a gene: 13. The CDR3 is 16 amino acids. Findings and limits, study-wide: Most donors were white British, females outnumbered males, and clonal diversity was possibly underestimated.

The sequence was obtained from an adult who received the AZD1222 COVID-19 vaccine. The chain recombines TRBV6-1 with TRBJ1-6, with 7 bases matching TRBD1. Source: peripheral blood, taken 28 days after the second AZD1222 dose. In nucleotides, the CDR3 is TGTGCCAGCAGTGTGGCGAGGGGGCCCAGGTACTCACCCCTCCACTTT. Amino acid sequence: CASSVARGPRYSPLHF.